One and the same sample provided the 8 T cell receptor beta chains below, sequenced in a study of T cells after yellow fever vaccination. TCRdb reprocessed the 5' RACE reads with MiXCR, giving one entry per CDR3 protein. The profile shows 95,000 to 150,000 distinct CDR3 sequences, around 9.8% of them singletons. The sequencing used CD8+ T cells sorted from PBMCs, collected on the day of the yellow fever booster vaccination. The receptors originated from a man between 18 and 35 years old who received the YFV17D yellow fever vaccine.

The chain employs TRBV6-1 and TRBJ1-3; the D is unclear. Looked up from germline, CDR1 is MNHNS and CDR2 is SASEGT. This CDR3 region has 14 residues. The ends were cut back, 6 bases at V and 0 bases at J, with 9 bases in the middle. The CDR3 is CASRAVSSGNTIYF. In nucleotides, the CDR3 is TGTGCCAGCAGGGCGGTAAGCTCTGGAAACACCATATATTTT.

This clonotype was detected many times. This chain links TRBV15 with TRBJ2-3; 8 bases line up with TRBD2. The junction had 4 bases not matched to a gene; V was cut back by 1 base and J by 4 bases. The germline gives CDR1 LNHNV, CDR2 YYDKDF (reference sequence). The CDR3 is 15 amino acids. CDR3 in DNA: TGTGCCACCAGCAGAGCGGGGGGGGGGGCAGATACGCAGTATTTT. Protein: CATSRAGGGADTQYF.

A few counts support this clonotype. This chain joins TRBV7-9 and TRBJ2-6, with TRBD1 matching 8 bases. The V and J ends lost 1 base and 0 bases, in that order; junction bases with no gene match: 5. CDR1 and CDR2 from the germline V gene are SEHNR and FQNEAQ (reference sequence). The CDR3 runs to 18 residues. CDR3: CASSLGQGAFSGANVLTF. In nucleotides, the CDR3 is TGTGCCAGCAGCTTAGGCCAGGGGGCCTTCTCTGGGGCCAACGTCCTGACTTTC.

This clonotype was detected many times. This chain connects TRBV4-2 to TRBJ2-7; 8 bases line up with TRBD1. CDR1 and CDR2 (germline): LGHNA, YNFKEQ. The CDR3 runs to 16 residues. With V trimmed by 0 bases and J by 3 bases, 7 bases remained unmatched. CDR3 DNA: TGTGCCAGCAGCCAAGAGGGGACAGGAGGGATCTACGAGCAGTACTTC. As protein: CASSQEGTGGIYEQYF.

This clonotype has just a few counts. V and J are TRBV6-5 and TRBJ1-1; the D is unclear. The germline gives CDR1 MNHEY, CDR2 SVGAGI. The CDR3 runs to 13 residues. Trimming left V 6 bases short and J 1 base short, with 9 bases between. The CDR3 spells CASSYIENTEAFF. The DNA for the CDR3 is TGTGCCAGCAGCTATATAGAGAACACTGAAGCTTTCTTT.

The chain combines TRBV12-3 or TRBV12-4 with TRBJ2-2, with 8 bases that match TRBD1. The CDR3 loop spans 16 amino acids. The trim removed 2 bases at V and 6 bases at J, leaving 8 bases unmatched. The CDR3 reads CASSLSPGGDAGELFF. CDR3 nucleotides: TGTGCCAGCAGTTTATCGCCAGGGGGCGACGCCGGGGAGCTGTTTTTT.

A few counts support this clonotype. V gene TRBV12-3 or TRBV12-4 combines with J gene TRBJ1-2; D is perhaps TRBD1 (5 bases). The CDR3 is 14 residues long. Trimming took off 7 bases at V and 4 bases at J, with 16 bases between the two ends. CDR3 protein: CASTRDAYGYGYTF. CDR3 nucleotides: TGTGCCAGCACCCGGGACGCCTACGGCTATGGCTACACCTTC.

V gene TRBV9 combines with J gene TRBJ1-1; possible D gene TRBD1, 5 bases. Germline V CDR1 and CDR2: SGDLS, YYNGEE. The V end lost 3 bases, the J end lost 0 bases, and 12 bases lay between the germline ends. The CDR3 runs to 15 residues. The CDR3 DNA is TGTGCCAGCAGCGGTGAATGGGACCTGAACACTGAAGCTTTCTTT. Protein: CASSGEWDLNTEAFF.